This T cell receptor (beta chain) was identified during a study of T cells after yellow fever vaccination. TCRdb processed the 5' RACE reads anew with MiXCR; each CDR3 protein has one entry. The sample lists roughly 190,000 distinct CDR3 sequences, approximately 9.9% occurring once. This clonotype showed up just a few times. The germline V gene has CDR1 ENHRY and CDR2 SYGVKD. Between the trimmed V and J ends, which lost 8 bases and 4 bases, there was a span of 17 bases. This CDR3 is built from 14 residues. The clonotype comes from a man younger than 30 who received the YFV17D yellow fever vaccine. V usage is TRBV10-3 and J usage is TRBJ1-1; unclear D gene. The specimen was CD8+ T cells sorted from PBMCs, collected 15 days after the yellow fever booster vaccination. CDR3: CAIGLRAEVTEAFF. The CDR3, as DNA: TGTGCCATCGGACTAAGGGCCGAAGTCACTGAAGCTTTCTTT.